This T cell receptor beta chain comes out of a study of control samples from healthy donors and cancer patients. This table comes from immunoSEQ multiplex PCR, and its TCRdb copy is limited to in-frame clones, with some not included. The sample yields about 200,000 clones, about 90% seen once. CDR3 size: 15 residues. Germline CDR1 and CDR2: SGHRS and YFSETQ. V trimming: 4 bases; J trimming: 6 bases; junction bases outside the gene matches: 8. Sequencing was done on a sample of blood. The sequence was obtained from a young man in good health. V usage is TRBV5-1 and J usage is TRBJ1-5; 9 nucleotides align to TRBD1. CDR3 in amino acids: CASSIGTGQGQPQHF. The CDR3 DNA reads as TGCGCCAGCAGCATAGGGACAGGGCAGGGTCAGCCCCAGCATTTT.